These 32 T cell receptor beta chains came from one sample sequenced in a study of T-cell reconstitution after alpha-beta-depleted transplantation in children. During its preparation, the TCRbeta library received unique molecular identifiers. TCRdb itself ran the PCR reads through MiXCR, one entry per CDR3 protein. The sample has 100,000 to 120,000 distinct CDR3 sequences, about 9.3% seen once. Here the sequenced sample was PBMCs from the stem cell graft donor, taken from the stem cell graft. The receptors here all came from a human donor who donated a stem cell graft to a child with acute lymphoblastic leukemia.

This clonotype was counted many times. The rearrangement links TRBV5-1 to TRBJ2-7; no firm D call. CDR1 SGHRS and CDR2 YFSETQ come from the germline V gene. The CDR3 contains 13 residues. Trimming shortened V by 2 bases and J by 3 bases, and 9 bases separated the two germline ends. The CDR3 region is CASSLIPGYEQYF. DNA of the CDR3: TGCGCCAGCAGCTTAATACCGGGCTACGAGCAGTACTTC.

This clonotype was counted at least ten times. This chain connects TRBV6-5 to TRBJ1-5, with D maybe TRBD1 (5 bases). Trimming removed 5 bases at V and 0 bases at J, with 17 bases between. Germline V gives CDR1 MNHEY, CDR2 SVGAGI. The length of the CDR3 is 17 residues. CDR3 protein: CASSPWGTDYSNQPQHF. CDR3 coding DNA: TGTGCCAGCAGTCCCTGGGGGACGGACTATAGCAATCAGCCCCAGCATTTT.

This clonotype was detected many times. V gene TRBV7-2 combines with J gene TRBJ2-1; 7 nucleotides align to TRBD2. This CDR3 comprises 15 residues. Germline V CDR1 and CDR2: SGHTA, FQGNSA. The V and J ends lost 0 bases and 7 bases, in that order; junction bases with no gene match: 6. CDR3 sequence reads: CASSLATSLTNEQFF. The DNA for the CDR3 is TGTGCCAGCAGCTTAGCGACTAGCTTAACGAATGAGCAGTTCTTC.

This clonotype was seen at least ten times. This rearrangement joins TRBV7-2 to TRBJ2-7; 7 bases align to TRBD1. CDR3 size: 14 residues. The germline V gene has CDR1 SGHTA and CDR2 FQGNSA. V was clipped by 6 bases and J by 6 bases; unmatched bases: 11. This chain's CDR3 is CASSLKRGGFEQYF. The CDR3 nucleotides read TGTGCCAGCAGTCTAAAGAGAGGGGGCTTCGAGCAGTACTTC.

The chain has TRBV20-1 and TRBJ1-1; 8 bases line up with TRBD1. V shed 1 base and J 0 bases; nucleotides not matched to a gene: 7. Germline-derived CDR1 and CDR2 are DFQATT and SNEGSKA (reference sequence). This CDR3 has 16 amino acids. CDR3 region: CSARVPTGAMNTEAFF. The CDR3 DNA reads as TGCAGTGCTAGAGTCCCGACAGGGGCTATGAACACTGAAGCTTTCTTT.

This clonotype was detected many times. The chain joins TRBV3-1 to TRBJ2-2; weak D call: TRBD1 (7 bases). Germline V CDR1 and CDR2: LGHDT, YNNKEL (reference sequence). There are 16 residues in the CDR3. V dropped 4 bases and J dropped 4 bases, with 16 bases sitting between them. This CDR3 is CASSPRTGLITGELFF. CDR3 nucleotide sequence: TGTGCCAGCAGCCCGCGGACAGGACTAATCACCGGGGAGCTGTTTTTT.

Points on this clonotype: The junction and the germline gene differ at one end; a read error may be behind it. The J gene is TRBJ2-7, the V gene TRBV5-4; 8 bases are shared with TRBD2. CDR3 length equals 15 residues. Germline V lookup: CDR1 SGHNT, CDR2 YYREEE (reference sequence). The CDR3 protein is CASSGPGLESSEQYF. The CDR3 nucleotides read TGTGCCAGCAGCGGCCCGGGACTAGAATCCTCCGAGCAGTACTTC.

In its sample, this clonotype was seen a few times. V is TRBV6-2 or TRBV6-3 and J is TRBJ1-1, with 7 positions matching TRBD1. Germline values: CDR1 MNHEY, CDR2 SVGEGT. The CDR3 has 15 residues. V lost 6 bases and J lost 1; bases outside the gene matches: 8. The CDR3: CASRKTGKANTEAFF. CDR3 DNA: TGTGCCAGCAGGAAGACAGGGAAAGCGAACACTGAAGCTTTCTTT.

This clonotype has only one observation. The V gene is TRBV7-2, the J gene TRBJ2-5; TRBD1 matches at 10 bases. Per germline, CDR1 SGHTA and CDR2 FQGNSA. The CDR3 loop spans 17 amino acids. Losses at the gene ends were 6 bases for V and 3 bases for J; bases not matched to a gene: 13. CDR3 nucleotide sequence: TGTGCCAGCAGACGAACCACCGGGACAGGGGCAAAAGAGACCCAGTACTTC. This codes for CASRRTTGTGAKETQYF.

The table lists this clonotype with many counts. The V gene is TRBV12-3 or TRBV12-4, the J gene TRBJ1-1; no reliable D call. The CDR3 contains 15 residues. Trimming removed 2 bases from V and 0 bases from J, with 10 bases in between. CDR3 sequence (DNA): TGTGCCAGCAGTTTATCGGGGTTTTTGAACACTGAAGCTTTCTTT. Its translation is CASSLSGFLNTEAFF.

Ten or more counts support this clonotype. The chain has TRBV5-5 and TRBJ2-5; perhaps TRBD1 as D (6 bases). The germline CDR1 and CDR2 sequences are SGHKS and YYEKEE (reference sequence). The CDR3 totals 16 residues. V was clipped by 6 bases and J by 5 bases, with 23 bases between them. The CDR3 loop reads CASTLGRGRGRETQYF. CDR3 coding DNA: TGTGCCAGCACCCTGGGCCGGGGCAGGGGACGGGAGACCCAGTACTTC.

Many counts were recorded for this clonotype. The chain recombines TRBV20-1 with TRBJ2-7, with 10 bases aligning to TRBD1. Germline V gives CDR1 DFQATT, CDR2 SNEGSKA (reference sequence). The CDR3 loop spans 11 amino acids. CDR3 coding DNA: TGCAGAGGACAGGGGGCCTACGAGCAGTACTTC. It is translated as CRGQGAYEQYF.

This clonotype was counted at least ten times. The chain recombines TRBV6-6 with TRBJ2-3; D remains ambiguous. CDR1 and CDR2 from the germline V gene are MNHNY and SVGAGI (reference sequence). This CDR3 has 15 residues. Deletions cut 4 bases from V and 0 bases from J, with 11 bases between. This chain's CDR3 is CASSSFRSSTDTQYF. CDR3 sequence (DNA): TGTGCCAGCAGTTCCTTTCGTTCTAGCACAGATACGCAGTATTTT.

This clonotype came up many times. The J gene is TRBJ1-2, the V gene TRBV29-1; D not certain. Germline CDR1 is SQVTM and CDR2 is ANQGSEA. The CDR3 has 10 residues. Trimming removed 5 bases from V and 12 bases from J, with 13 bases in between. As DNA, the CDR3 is TGCAGCGTTCCCTCTGAGCAGGACACCTTC. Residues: CSVPSEQDTF.

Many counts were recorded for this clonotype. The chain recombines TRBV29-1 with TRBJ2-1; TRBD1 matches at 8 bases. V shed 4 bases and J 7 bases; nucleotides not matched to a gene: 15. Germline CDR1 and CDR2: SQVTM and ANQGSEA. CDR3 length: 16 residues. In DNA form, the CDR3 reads TGCAGCGTTGTTGGGGGAGCCGGACAGGGATGGAATGAGCAGTTCTTC. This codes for CSVVGGAGQGWNEQFF.

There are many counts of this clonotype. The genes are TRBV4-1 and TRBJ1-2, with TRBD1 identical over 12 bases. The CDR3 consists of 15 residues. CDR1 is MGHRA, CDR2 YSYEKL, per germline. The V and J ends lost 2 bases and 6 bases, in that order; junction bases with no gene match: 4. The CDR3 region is CASSQSGQGADGYTF. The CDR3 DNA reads TGCGCCAGCAGCCAATCGGGACAGGGGGCTGATGGCTACACCTTC.

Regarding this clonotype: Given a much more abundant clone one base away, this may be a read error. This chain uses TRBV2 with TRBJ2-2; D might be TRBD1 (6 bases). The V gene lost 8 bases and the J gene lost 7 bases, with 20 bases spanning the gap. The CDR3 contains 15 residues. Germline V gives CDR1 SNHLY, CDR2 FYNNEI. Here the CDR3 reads CASPPRGRGDGELFF. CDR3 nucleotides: TGTGCCAGCCCCCCCAGGGGCAGGGGTGACGGGGAGCTGTTTTTT.

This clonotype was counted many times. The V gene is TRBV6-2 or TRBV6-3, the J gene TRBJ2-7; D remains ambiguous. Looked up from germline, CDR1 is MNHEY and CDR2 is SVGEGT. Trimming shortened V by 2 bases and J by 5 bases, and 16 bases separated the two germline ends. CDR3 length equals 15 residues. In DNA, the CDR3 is TGTGCCAGCAGTTACGCCGGCCTTACCTCGGACGAGCAGTACTTC. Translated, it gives CASSYAGLTSDEQYF.

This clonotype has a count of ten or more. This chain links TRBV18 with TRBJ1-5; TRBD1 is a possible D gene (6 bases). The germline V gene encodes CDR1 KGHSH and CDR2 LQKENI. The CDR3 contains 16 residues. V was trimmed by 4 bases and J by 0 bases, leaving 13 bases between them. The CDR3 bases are TGTGCCAGCTCACTTGACGGACAGTATAGCAATCAGCCCCAGCATTTT. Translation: CASSLDGQYSNQPQHF.

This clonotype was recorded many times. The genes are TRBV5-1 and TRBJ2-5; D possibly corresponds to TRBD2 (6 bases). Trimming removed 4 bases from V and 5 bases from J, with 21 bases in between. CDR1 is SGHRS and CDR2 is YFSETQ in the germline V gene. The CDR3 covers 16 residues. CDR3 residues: CASSSSRTRRVETQYF. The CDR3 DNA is TGCGCCAGCAGCAGTTCTCGGACGAGGAGGGTGGAGACCCAGTACTTC.

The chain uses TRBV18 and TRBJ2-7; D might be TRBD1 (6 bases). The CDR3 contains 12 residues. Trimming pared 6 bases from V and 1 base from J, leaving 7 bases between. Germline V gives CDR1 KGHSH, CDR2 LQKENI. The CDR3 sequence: CASSGQSYEQYF. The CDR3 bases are TGTGCCAGCTCCGGACAGTCCTACGAGCAGTACTTC.

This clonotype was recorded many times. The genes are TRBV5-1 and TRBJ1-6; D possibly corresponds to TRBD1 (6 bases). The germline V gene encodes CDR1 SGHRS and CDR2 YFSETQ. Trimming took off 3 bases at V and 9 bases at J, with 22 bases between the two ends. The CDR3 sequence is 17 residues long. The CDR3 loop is CASSSLQGSGGTSPLHF. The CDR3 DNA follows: TGCGCCAGCAGCTCCCTCCAGGGGTCTGGGGGGACTTCACCCCTCCACTTT. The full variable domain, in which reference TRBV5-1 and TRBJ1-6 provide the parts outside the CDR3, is KAGVTQTPRYLIKTRGQQVTLSCSPISGHRSVSWYQQTPGQGLQFLFEYFSETQRNKGNFPGRFSGRQFSNSRSEMNVSTLELGDSALYLCASSSLQGSGGTSPLHFGNGTRLTVT.

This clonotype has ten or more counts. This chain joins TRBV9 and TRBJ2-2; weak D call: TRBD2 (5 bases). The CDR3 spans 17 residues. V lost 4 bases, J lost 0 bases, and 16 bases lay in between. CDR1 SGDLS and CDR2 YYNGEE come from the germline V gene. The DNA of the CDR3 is TGTGCCAGCAGCCCAGAGGGTGAGCCCACGAACACCGGGGAGCTGTTTTTT. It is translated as CASSPEGEPTNTGELFF.

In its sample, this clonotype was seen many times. The CDR3 here is CASSHGTGEQYF. CDR3 in DNA: TGCGCCAGCAGCCACGGGACGGGCGAGCAGTACTTC. This sequence joins TRBV4-3 and TRBJ2-7; D possibly matches TRBD1 or TRBD2 (5 bases each). Trimming cost V 3 bases and J 6 bases, with 9 bases left between them. Germline CDR1 and CDR2: LGHNA and YSLEER. The length of the CDR3 is 12 residues.

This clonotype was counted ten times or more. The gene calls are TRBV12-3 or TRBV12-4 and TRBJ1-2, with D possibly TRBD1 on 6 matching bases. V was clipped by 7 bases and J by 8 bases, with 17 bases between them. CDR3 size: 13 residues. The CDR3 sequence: CASNRGGGEGYTF. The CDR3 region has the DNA TGTGCCAGCAATAGAGGGGGGGGTGAGGGCTACACCTTC.

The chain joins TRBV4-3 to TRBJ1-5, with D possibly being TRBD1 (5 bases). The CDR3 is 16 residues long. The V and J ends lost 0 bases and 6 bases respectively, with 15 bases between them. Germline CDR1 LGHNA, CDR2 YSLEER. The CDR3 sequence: CASSQDVQGGSQPQHF. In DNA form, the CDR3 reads TGCGCCAGCAGCCAAGATGTCCAGGGCGGATCTCAGCCCCAGCATTTT.

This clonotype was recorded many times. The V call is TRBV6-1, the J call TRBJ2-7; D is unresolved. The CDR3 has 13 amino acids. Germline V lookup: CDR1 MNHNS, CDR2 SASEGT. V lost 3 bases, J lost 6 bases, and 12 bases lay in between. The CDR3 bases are TGTGCCAGCAGTGAGTATACTCTCTCCGAGCAGTACTTC. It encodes CASSEYTLSEQYF.

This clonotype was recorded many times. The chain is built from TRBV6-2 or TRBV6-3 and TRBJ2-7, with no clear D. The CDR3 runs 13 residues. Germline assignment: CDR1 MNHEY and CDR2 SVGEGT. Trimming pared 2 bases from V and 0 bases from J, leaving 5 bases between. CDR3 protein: CASSYVVSYEQYF. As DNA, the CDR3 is TGTGCCAGCAGTTACGTAGTCTCCTACGAGCAGTACTTC.

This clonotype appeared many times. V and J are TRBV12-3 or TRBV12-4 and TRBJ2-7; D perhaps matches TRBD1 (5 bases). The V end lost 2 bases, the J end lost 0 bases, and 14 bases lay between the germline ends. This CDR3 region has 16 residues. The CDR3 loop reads CASSLRAGWLSYEQYF. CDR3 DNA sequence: TGTGCCAGCAGTTTAAGGGCAGGGTGGCTCTCCTACGAGCAGTACTTC.

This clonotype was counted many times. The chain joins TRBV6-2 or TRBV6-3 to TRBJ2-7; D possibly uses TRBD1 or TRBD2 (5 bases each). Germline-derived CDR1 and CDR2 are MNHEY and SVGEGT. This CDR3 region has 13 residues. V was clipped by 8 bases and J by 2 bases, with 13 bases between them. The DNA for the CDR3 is TGTGCCAGCGGCAGGGAGAAACCCTACGAGCAGTACTTC. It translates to CASGREKPYEQYF.

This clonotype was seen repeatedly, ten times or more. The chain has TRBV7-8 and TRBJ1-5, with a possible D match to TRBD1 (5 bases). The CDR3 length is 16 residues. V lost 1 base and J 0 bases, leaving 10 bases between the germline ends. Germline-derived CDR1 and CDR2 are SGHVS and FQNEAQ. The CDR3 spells CASSLGGGDSNQPQHF. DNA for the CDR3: TGTGCCAGCAGCTTAGGGGGGGGAGATAGCAATCAGCCCCAGCATTTT.

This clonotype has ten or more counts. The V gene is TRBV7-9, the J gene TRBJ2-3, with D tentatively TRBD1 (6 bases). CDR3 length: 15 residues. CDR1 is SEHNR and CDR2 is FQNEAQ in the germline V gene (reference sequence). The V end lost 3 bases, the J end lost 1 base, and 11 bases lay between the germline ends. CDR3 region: CASSFLSGGTDTQYF. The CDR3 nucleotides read TGTGCCAGCAGCTTCCTATCAGGGGGCACAGATACGCAGTATTTT.